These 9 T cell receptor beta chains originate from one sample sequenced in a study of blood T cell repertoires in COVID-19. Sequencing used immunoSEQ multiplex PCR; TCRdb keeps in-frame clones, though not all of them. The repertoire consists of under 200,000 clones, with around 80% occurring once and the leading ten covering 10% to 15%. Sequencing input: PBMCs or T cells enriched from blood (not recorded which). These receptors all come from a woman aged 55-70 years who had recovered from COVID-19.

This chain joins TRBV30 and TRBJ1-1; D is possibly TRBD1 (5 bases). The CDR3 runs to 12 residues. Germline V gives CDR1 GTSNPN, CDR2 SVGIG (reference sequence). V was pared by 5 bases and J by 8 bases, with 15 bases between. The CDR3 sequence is CAWQISTAEAFF. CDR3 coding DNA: TGTGCCTGGCAAATCTCGACAGCCGAAGCTTTCTTT.

The CDR3, as DNA: TGTGCCAGCAGTTCCCTTGCGGGAAGGTACGAGCAGTACTTC. This translates into CASSSLAGRYEQYF. The V and J genes are TRBV28 and TRBJ2-7; D may be TRBD2 (6 bases). With 4 bases removed from V and 4 bases from J, the gap between germline ends came to 14 bases. CDR3 length equals 14 residues. Germline CDR1 reads MDHEN; CDR2 reads SYDVKM.

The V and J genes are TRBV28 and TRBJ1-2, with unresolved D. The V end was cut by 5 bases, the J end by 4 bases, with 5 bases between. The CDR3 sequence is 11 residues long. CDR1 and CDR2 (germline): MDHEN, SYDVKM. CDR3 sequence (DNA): TGTGCCAGCAGTGAGAGCTATGGCTACACCTTC. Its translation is CASSESYGYTF.

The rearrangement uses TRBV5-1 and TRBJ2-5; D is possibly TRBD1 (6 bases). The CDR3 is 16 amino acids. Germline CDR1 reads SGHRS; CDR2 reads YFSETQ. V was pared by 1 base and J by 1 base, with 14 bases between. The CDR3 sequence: CASSLTQGPIQETQYF. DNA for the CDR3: TGCGCCAGCAGCTTGACTCAGGGGCCCATCCAAGAGACCCAGTACTTC.

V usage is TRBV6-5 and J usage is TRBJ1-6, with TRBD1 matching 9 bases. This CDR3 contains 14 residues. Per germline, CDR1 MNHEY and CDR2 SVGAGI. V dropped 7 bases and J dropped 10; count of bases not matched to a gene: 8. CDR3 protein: CASIPGQGGSPLHF. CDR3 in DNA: TGTGCCAGCATCCCGGGACAGGGAGGGTCACCCCTCCACTTT.

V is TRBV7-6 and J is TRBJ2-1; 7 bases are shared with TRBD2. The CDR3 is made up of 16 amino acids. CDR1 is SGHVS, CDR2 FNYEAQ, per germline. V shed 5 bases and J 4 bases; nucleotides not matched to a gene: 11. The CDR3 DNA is TGTGCCAGCAGCCCCCCCTCTAGCGGAGGTTACAATGAGCAGTTCTTC. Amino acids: CASSPPSSGGYNEQFF.

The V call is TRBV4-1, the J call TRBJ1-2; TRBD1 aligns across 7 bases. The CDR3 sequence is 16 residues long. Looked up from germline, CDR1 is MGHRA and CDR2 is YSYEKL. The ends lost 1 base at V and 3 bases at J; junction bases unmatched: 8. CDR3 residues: CASSQAGTDIYYGYTF. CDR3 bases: TGCGCCAGCAGCCAAGCTGGGACAGATATTTACTATGGCTACACCTTC.

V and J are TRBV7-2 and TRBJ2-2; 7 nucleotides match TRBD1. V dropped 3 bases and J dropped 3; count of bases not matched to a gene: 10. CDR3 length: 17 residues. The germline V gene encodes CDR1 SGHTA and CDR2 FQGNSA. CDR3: CASSFLPTGSYTGELFF. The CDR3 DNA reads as TGTGCCAGCAGCTTTCTCCCGACAGGGTCGTACACCGGGGAGCTGTTTTTT.

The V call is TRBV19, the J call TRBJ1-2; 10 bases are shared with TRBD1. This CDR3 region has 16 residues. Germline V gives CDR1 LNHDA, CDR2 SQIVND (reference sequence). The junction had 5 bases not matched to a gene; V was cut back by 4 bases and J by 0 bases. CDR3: CASSTRQGATNYGYTF. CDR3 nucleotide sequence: TGTGCCAGTAGTACCCGACAGGGGGCGACTAACTATGGCTACACCTTC.